These 2 T cell receptor beta chains share one sample of origin, sequenced in a study of blood T cell repertoires in COVID-19. TCRdb's table, derived via immunoSEQ multiplex PCR, lists solely in-frame clones and lacks some. The sample yields under 400,000 clones, 87% seen once. The specimen sequenced was peripheral blood. These receptor sequences come from a woman younger than 45 with COVID-19, enrolled during active disease.

The gene calls are TRBV28 and TRBJ2-4, with 8 bases identical to TRBD2. Germline-derived CDR1 and CDR2 are MDHEN and SYDVKM. V was pared by 6 bases and J by 6 bases, with 7 bases of the junction left unmatched. The CDR3 runs 14 residues. The CDR3 nucleotides are TGTGCCAGCAGCCCACCGGGACTAGTAAACATTCAGTACTTC. Translating gives CASSPPGLVNIQYF.

The rearrangement joins TRBV7-3 to TRBJ2-3; 8 bases line up with TRBD1. This CDR3 comprises 15 residues. Germline V CDR1 and CDR2: SGHTA, FQGTGA. V dropped 5 bases and J dropped 6; count of bases not matched to a gene: 10. The CDR3 nucleotides are TGTGCCAGCAGCCCCCGGACAGGGTGGGGGGATACGCAGTATTTT. Its translation is CASSPRTGWGDTQYF.